This T cell receptor beta chain is from a study of blood T cells in healthy people across ages. The CDR3 contains 16 residues. Germline V lookup: CDR1 KGHSH, CDR2 LQKENI. With V trimmed by 3 bases and J by 2 bases, 7 bases remained unmatched. No fewer than 6 million PBMCs went into each sample. The use of a sample-barcoded 5' primer and a J-beta primer mix characterized a second PCR of roughly 7 to 11 cycles. A single record per CDR3 protein comes from TCRdb applying MiXCR to the 5' RACE reads. This sample carries 2 million or so distinct CDR3 sequences, 40% to 55% of them seen once, and the ten largest clones take over 2%. General observations from the study: Naive CD4+ cell counts and diversity both ran higher in long-lived than in aged donors.

This clonotype was counted only a few times. Its target is unknown. The sequenced sample consisted of blood. The sequence came from a woman aged 35 to 49 in good health. The chain links TRBV18 to TRBJ2-3; 8 bases fit TRBD1. The chain's CDR3 is CASSPEQGGTTDTQYF. The CDR3 DNA reads TGTGCCAGCTCACCCGAACAGGGGGGTACCACAGATACGCAGTATTTT.